These 28 T cell receptor beta chains were sequenced from one sample in a study of blood T cell repertoires in COVID-19. Here immunoSEQ multiplex PCR was the method, and the copy in TCRdb shows in-frame clones only, minus some. The sample has more than 130,000 clones, under 90% seen once. The sample was peripheral blood. These receptors all stem from a human donor in a cohort sampled during active COVID-19.

This clone has just one count. J is TRBJ1-3 and V is TRBV6-5; 7 positions match TRBD1. Germline lookup yields CDR1 MNHEY and CDR2 SVGAGI. The CDR3 spans 13 residues. V was clipped by 7 bases and J by 4 bases; unmatched bases: 4. The CDR3 loop is CASKDRAGNTIYF. The DNA of the CDR3 is TGTGCCAGCAAAGACAGGGCCGGAAACACCATATATTTT.

CDR3 amino acids: CASSVRVLGQAFF. As DNA, the CDR3 is TGTGCCAGCAGCGTCAGGGTATTGGGGCAAGCTTTCTTT. V usage is TRBV7-9 and J usage is TRBJ1-1; D is possibly TRBD1 (5 bases). CDR1 and CDR2 from the germline V gene are SEHNR and FQNEAQ (reference sequence). The CDR3 is 13 amino acids. Trimming removed 5 bases at V and 9 bases at J, with 16 bases between.

This sequence joins TRBV18 and TRBJ1-5, with a tentative D call TRBD1 (5 bases). V was shortened by 4 bases and J by 7 bases, with 20 bases between the two germline ends. CDR1 and CDR2 (germline): KGHSH, LQKENI. This CDR3 spans 16 amino acids. The CDR3 DNA is TGTGCCAGCTCACTATCCGGGGCGGGGTTGGGCCAGCCCCAGCATTTT. Its translation is CASSLSGAGLGQPQHF.

J is TRBJ1-1 and V is TRBV6-2 or TRBV6-3; D is uncertain. Trimming pared 2 bases from V and 1 base from J, leaving 8 bases between. The CDR3 has 14 amino acids. Germline loops: CDR1 MNHEY, CDR2 SVGEGT. The CDR3 coding sequence is TGTGCCAGCAGTTACGTTGCGGGGAACACTGAAGCTTTCTTT. It is translated as CASSYVAGNTEAFF.

The rearrangement joins TRBV9 to TRBJ1-3; D possibly corresponds to TRBD1 (5 bases). V gave up 0 bases and J gave up 4 bases, with 14 bases separating them. The CDR3 runs 16 residues. The germline V gene has CDR1 SGDLS and CDR2 YYNGEE. CDR3 in amino acids: CASSVGHRLGGNTIYF. CDR3 coding DNA: TGTGCCAGCAGCGTAGGCCACAGGTTGGGGGGAAACACCATATATTTT.

The rearrangement uses TRBV15 and TRBJ2-1; D not resolved. Looked up from germline, CDR1 is LNHNV and CDR2 is YYDKDF (reference sequence). Trimming took off 0 bases at V and 6 bases at J, with 12 bases between the two ends. The CDR3 is 15 amino acids. For the CDR3, the DNA is TGTGCCACCAGCAGAGATCTGGGTCGGGTCAATGAGCAGTTCTTC. Translated: CATSRDLGRVNEQFF.

V gene TRBV10-3 combines with J gene TRBJ2-2, with 8 positions matching TRBD2. This CDR3 is built from 14 residues. Per the germline V gene, CDR1 is ENHRY and CDR2 is SYGVKD. V shed 4 bases, J shed 7 bases, and the junction held 5 bases outside the gene matches. In DNA form, the CDR3 reads TGTGCCATCAGTGCGGGGGGGCGTATCGGGGAGCTGTTTTTT. Translation gives CAISAGGRIGELFF.

The chain joins TRBV28 to TRBJ2-4; TRBD1 matches 8 bases. V shed 3 bases and J 3 bases; nucleotides not matched to a gene: 4. The CDR3 consists of 15 residues. Germline lookup yields CDR1 MDHEN and CDR2 SYDVKM. This chain's CDR3 is CASSFRTGIKNIQYF. The CDR3 nucleotides are TGTGCCAGCAGTTTTAGGACAGGGATCAAAAACATTCAGTACTTC.

This chain uses TRBV11-2 with TRBJ2-3, with 7 bases that match TRBD1. The CDR3 loop spans 16 amino acids. V was pared by 4 bases and J by 4 bases, with 11 bases of the junction left unmatched. Germline V gene data show CDR1 as SGHAT and CDR2 as FQNNGV. CDR3 DNA sequence: TGTGCCAGCAGCTCAGGCATGGACAGGATCTCAGATACGCAGTATTTT. Translated: CASSSGMDRISDTQYF.

The chain is built from TRBV6-5 and TRBJ2-7; a possible D gene is TRBD2 (7 bases). Germline CDR1 MNHEY, CDR2 SVGAGI. The CDR3 has 13 amino acids. V lost 6 bases and J 4 bases, leaving 13 bases between the germline ends. The DNA for the CDR3 is TGTGCCAGCAGCCGGGGGGCCCGATACGAGCAGTACTTC. Its translation: CASSRGARYEQYF.

The chain links TRBV5-4 to TRBJ1-2, with 9 nucleotides matching TRBD1. V was pared by 0 bases and J by 1 base, with 1 base of the junction left unmatched. Germline assignment: CDR1 SGHNT and CDR2 YYREEE (reference sequence). The length of the CDR3 is 15 residues. The CDR3 is CASSLGDRVNYGYTF. DNA for the CDR3: TGTGCCAGCAGCTTGGGGGACAGGGTTAACTATGGCTACACCTTC.

This clone was seen a handful of times. The V and J genes are TRBV7-2 and TRBJ1-5; unclear D gene. The CDR3 length is 14 residues. Trimming removed 1 base at V and 3 bases at J, with 7 bases between. Germline V gene data show CDR1 as SGHTA and CDR2 as FQGNSA. The DNA for the CDR3 is TGTGCCAGCAGCTTAGACACCTCCAATCAGCCCCAGCATTTT. Translating gives CASSLDTSNQPQHF.

This rearrangement joins TRBV7-2 to TRBJ2-3, with a possible D match to TRBD1 (6 bases). V lost 3 bases and J 2 bases, leaving 12 bases between the germline ends. The CDR3 loop spans 15 amino acids. Germline lookup yields CDR1 SGHTA and CDR2 FQGNSA. The CDR3 nucleotides are TGTGCCAGCAGCTTCGATAGGGGGTTCACAGATACGCAGTATTTT. As protein: CASSFDRGFTDTQYF.

The J gene is TRBJ2-7, the V gene TRBV24-1, with D possibly matching TRBD2 (6 bases). The CDR3 covers 13 residues. Per germline, CDR1 KGHDR and CDR2 SFDVKD. Deletions cut 4 bases from V and 6 bases from J, with 12 bases between. This CDR3 is CATSDLTSPEQYF. The CDR3 nucleotides read TGTGCCACCAGTGACCTGACTAGTCCCGAGCAGTACTTC.

V and J are TRBV5-1 and TRBJ1-1, with 9 nucleotides matching TRBD1. This CDR3 spans 14 amino acids. CDR1 is SGHRS, CDR2 YFSETQ, per germline. Trimming took 3 bases from V and 0 from J; bases not matched to a gene: 0. The CDR3 spells CASSWTGVNTEAFF. The CDR3 DNA sequence: TGCGCCAGCAGCTGGACAGGGGTGAACACTGAAGCTTTCTTT. Full variable domain (missing parts from reference TRBV5-1 and TRBJ1-1): KAGVTQTPRYLIKTRGQQVTLSCSPISGHRSVSWYQQTPGQGLQFLFEYFSETQRNKGNFPGRFSGRQFSNSRSEMNVSTLELGDSALYLCASSWTGVNTEAFFGQGTRLTVV.

The genes are TRBV5-4 and TRBJ2-3; possibly TRBD1 for D (6 bases). This CDR3 spans 14 amino acids. Germline CDR1 is SGHNT and CDR2 is YYREEE (reference sequence). Between the trimmed V and J ends, which lost 2 bases and 5 bases, there was a span of 12 bases. The chain's CDR3 is CASSFGQRGDTQYF. The DNA for the CDR3 is TGTGCCAGCAGCTTCGGACAGAGGGGAGATACGCAGTATTTT.

The chain couples TRBV2 to TRBJ1-5, with TRBD1 matching over 7 bases. The junction had 8 bases not matched to a gene; V was cut back by 4 bases and J by 5 bases. The CDR3 covers 15 residues. The germline gives CDR1 SNHLY, CDR2 FYNNEI. The DNA of the CDR3 is TGTGCCAGCAGTGCAAAGGGGGCGGGTGATCAGCCCCAGCATTTT. The encoded protein is CASSAKGAGDQPQHF.

The V and J genes are TRBV6-5 and TRBJ2-7, with D possibly TRBD1 on 6 matching bases. Germline V gene data show CDR1 as MNHEY and CDR2 as SVGAGI. CDR3 size: 16 residues. V lost 2 bases, J lost 3 bases, and 17 bases lay in between. CDR3 nucleotides: TGTGCCAGCAGTTACCCATCAGGGGCTAAAGGCTACGAGCAGTACTTC. Protein: CASSYPSGAKGYEQYF.

V and J are TRBV5-4 and TRBJ1-3; the match to TRBD1 covers 9 bases. With 4 bases clipped from V and 0 bases from J, the junction kept 5 bases outside the gene matches. Germline assignment: CDR1 SGHNT and CDR2 YYREEE (reference sequence). The CDR3 is 16 amino acids. The CDR3 protein is CASSGDRAFSGNTIYF. The DNA of the CDR3 is TGTGCCAGCAGCGGGGACAGGGCTTTCTCTGGAAACACCATATATTTT. The whole variable domain, remainder taken from reference TRBV5-4 and TRBJ1-3, is ETGVTQSPTHLIKTRGQQVTLRCSSQSGHNTVSWYQQALGQGPQFIFQYYREEENGRGNFPPRFSGLQFPNYSSELNVNALELDDSALYLCASSGDRAFSGNTIYFGEGSWLTVV.

The V gene is TRBV30, the J gene TRBJ1-3, with D perhaps TRBD1 (5 bases). Trimming cost V 5 bases and J 2 bases, with 10 bases left between them. Germline V CDR1 and CDR2: GTSNPN, SVGIG (reference sequence). The CDR3 has 13 amino acids. The DNA of the CDR3 is TGTGCCTGGGGGGAAGGGGCTGGAAACACCATATATTTT. Residues: CAWGEGAGNTIYF.

V usage is TRBV9 and J usage is TRBJ1-5; D is uncertain. The ends were cut back, 1 base at V and 6 bases at J, with 11 bases in the middle. Germline CDR1 SGDLS, CDR2 YYNGEE. This CDR3 comprises 14 residues. CDR3 sequence reads: CASSVYEEGQPQHF. DNA of the CDR3: TGTGCCAGCAGCGTATACGAGGAGGGTCAGCCCCAGCATTTT.

This clone was detected only a few times. The chain uses TRBV2 and TRBJ1-5; the D gene is possibly TRBD1 (5 bases). CDR1 and CDR2 (germline): SNHLY, FYNNEI. V was trimmed by 3 bases and J by 0 bases, leaving 18 bases between them. This CDR3 spans 18 amino acids. The CDR3 bases are TGTGCCAGCAGTGATGGGCGCAGGGCCGGATTTAGCAATCAGCCCCAGCATTTT. Amino acids: CASSDGRRAGFSNQPQHF.

The V and J genes are TRBV6-2 or TRBV6-3 and TRBJ2-3, with TRBD2 identical over 8 bases. The germline CDR1 and CDR2 sequences are MNHEY and SVGEGT. The CDR3 spans 15 residues. Unmatched junction bases numbered 12, after V lost 8 bases and J lost 5 bases. The CDR3 protein is CASGRGGKSEDTQYF. Here the CDR3 DNA reads TGTGCCAGCGGCCGGGGGGGCAAGAGTGAAGATACGCAGTATTTT.

The chain recombines TRBV11-3 with TRBJ2-1; 9 positions match TRBD2. After removal of 5 bases from V and 4 bases from J, the junction contained 12 bases not matched to a gene. CDR1 is SGHNT, CDR2 YENEEA, per germline. The CDR3 covers 17 residues. In DNA, the CDR3 is TGTGCCAGCAGCCATTCCGTGGGAGCGGGGGGTTACAATGAGCAGTTCTTC. This codes for CASSHSVGAGGYNEQFF.

The CDR3 DNA reads as TGTGCCAGCAGTTACGAGACAGGGCCCTACGAGCAGTACTTC. Protein: CASSYETGPYEQYF. The V and J genes are TRBV28 and TRBJ2-7, with 7 bases identical to TRBD1. V was pared by 4 bases and J by 2 bases, with 5 bases of the junction left unmatched. There are 14 residues in the CDR3. CDR1 and CDR2 (germline): MDHEN, SYDVKM.

This clone has only a few counts. The chain is built from TRBV19 and TRBJ2-7; 9 nucleotides match TRBD1. Looked up from germline, CDR1 is LNHDA and CDR2 is SQIVND (reference sequence). V dropped 8 bases and J dropped 7; count of bases not matched to a gene: 15. This CDR3 region has 15 residues. The CDR3 region is CASSNGGQGYREQYF. The DNA for the CDR3 is TGTGCCAGTTCAAACGGGGGACAGGGCTATCGGGAGCAGTACTTC.

The chain combines TRBV3-1 (or the pseudogene TRBV3-2) with TRBJ2-7; D not resolved. Trimming stripped 5 bases from V and 4 bases from J, with 9 bases between. The CDR3 totals 12 residues. Germline CDR1 is LGHDT and CDR2 is YNNKEL (reference sequence). The CDR3: CASSKTQYEQYF. The CDR3, as DNA: TGTGCCAGCAGCAAGACTCAATACGAGCAGTACTTC.

This chain joins TRBV27 and TRBJ1-6; TRBD1 agrees at 9 bases. Losses at the gene ends were 4 bases for V and 8 bases for J; bases not matched to a gene: 9. The germline CDR1 and CDR2 sequences are MNHEY and SMNVEV (reference sequence). The CDR3 runs 16 residues. The CDR3 loop is CASSYLQGATYSPLHF. The CDR3 nucleotides are TGTGCCAGCAGTTACCTACAGGGGGCAACGTATTCACCCCTCCACTTT.